The 30 T cell receptor beta chains given below trace back to one sample, sequenced in a study of T cells in Graves' hyperthyroidism and ophthalmopathy. RNA transcripts provided the source from which TCR beta CDR3 regions were amplified. The HTBI set primed first-round TCR CDR3 RT-PCR. TCRdb itself ran the multiplex PCR reads through MiXCR, one entry per CDR3 protein. The data hold about 400,000 distinct CDR3 sequences, with around 14% observed a single time. Sequencing was carried out using blood. The source of these receptors is a woman aged 25 to 39 with Graves' hyperthyroidism.

This clonotype was found many times. The rearrangement uses TRBV29-1 and TRBJ2-5; 11 bases match TRBD2. V shed 1 base and J 2 bases; nucleotides not matched to a gene: 6. Germline lookup yields CDR1 SQVTM and CDR2 ANQGSEA. The CDR3 is 16 amino acids. CDR3 in DNA: TGCAGCGTTGAAGGACTAGCGGGGAGGGGGCAAGAGACCCAGTACTTC. Translated: CSVEGLAGRGQETQYF.

In its sample, this clonotype was seen a few times. A much bigger clone sits one base away, suggesting this may be a read error. This sequence joins TRBV5-8 and TRBJ2-7; D is perhaps TRBD1 or TRBD2 (7 bases each). Germline values: CDR1 SGHTS, CDR2 YDEGEE. Trimming removed 4 bases from V and 3 bases from J, with 14 bases in between. CDR3 length equals 14 residues. The CDR3 DNA reads TGTGCCAGCAGCCCGACAGGGAGGGTCTACGAGCAGTACTTC. Amino acids: CASSPTGRVYEQYF.

This clonotype has only a few counts. The chain uses TRBV20-1 and TRBJ1-2, with D uncertain. This CDR3 has 13 amino acids. Germline V gene lookup returns CDR1 DFQATT and CDR2 SNEGSKA (reference sequence). V dropped 6 bases and J dropped 5 bases, with 16 bases sitting between them. The chain's CDR3 is CSAPGRGSYGYTF. The CDR3, as DNA: TGCAGTGCCCCTGGACGGGGAAGTTATGGCTACACCTTC.

The rearrangement uses TRBV12-3 or TRBV12-4 and TRBJ2-2; TRBD1 aligns across 7 bases. The junction had 4 bases not matched to a gene; V was cut back by 4 bases and J by 2 bases. This CDR3 contains 15 residues. The CDR3 loop is CASSSGQVNTGELFF. The CDR3 DNA follows: TGTGCCAGCAGTTCCGGACAGGTTAACACCGGGGAGCTGTTTTTT.

This clonotype was seen many times. The chain joins TRBV3-1 to TRBJ2-3; D is unclear. Trimming shortened V by 4 bases and J by 0 bases, and 8 bases separated the two germline ends. This CDR3 has 14 amino acids. CDR1 LGHDT and CDR2 YNNKEL come from the germline V gene (reference sequence). CDR3 sequence: CASSLIASTDTQYF. The CDR3 coding sequence is TGTGCCAGCAGCCTAATAGCTAGCACAGATACGCAGTATTTT.

The chain couples TRBV5-4 to TRBJ2-5; the D gene is possibly TRBD2 (5 bases). Germline V gene data show CDR1 as SGHNT and CDR2 as YYREEE (reference sequence). The CDR3 runs to 15 residues. Trimming removed 4 bases at V and 4 bases at J, with 17 bases between. This CDR3 is CASSPGLYRGETQYF. The CDR3 bases are TGTGCCAGCAGCCCGGGTCTCTATCGGGGAGAGACCCAGTACTTC.

In this sample, this clonotype turned up many times. The CDR3 loop reads CASSERVYEQYF. In DNA, the CDR3 is TGTGCCAGCAGTGAAAGGGTCTACGAGCAGTACTTC. The genes are TRBV2 and TRBJ2-7, with no clear D. This CDR3 has 12 amino acids. Germline V gene lookup returns CDR1 SNHLY and CDR2 FYNNEI. V lost 2 bases, J lost 3 bases, and 5 bases lay in between.

This clonotype has only a few counts. The V gene is TRBV25-1, the J gene TRBJ2-1; 7 nucleotides match TRBD2. Germline V gene sequence: CDR1 MGHDK, CDR2 SYGVNS. V dropped 3 bases and J dropped 3; count of bases not matched to a gene: 11. CDR3 length equals 17 residues. The CDR3 loop is CASSDPGLAAGYNEQFF. In DNA form, the CDR3 reads TGTGCCAGCAGTGACCCAGGGCTAGCGGCCGGCTACAATGAGCAGTTCTTC.

The CDR3 DNA sequence: TGTGCCAGCAGCCAGTTGACAGGGGAGGCTGAAGCTTTCTTT. This sequence encodes CASSQLTGEAEAFF. V is TRBV14 and J is TRBJ1-1, with 8 bases fitting TRBD1. Germline V CDR1 and CDR2: SGHDN, FVKESK. The CDR3 length is 14 residues. V was clipped by 3 bases and J by 6 bases; unmatched bases: 6.

This clonotype was counted ten times or more. The chain uses TRBV30 and TRBJ2-7, with a possible D match to TRBD2 (6 bases). In germline, CDR1 is GTSNPN, CDR2 SVGIG (reference sequence). Trimming pared 8 bases from V and 3 bases from J, leaving 23 bases between. This CDR3 spans 15 amino acids. The CDR3 is CAIRVVGGKVYEQYF. The CDR3 nucleotides are TGTGCCATACGGGTCGTGGGCGGGAAGGTCTACGAGCAGTACTTC.

This clonotype showed up many times. This rearrangement joins TRBV2 to TRBJ2-1; TRBD2 is a possible D gene (6 bases). The germline V gene has CDR1 SNHLY and CDR2 FYNNEI. Trimming took 7 bases from V and 0 from J, leaving 10 bases between them. This CDR3 contains 14 residues. CDR3 DNA: TGTGCCAGCATTCCCGGGAGCTCCTACAATGAGCAGTTCTTC. It specifies CASIPGSSYNEQFF. The full variable domain, rest sourced from reference TRBV2 and TRBJ2-1, is EPEVTQTPSHQVTQMGQEVILRCVPISNHLYFYWYRQILGQKVEFLVSFYNNEISEKSEIFDDQFSVERPDGSNFTLKIRSTKLEDSAMYFCASIPGSSYNEQFFGPGTRLTVL.

This clonotype showed up many times. V and J are TRBV28 and TRBJ2-7; 9 bases align to TRBD2. The J segment lost 7 bases and the V segment lost 5 bases, leaving 9 bases of the junction unmatched. CDR3 length equals 14 residues. Germline values: CDR1 MDHEN, CDR2 SYDVKM. The CDR3 reads CASSPIGLAREQYF. Here the CDR3 DNA reads TGTGCCAGCAGTCCAATAGGACTAGCGCGGGAGCAGTACTTC.

This clonotype was counted ten times or more. This chain joins TRBV5-1 and TRBJ2-3; 10 nucleotides line up with TRBD2. There are 16 residues in the CDR3. CDR1 and CDR2 (germline): SGHRS, YFSETQ. V was pared by 4 bases and J by 3 bases, with 8 bases of the junction left unmatched. This CDR3 is CASSPLAGDGTDTQYF. In DNA form, the CDR3 reads TGCGCCAGCAGCCCGCTAGCGGGAGACGGAACAGATACGCAGTATTTT. Combining the CDR3 with reference TRBV5-1 and TRBJ2-3 gives the whole variable domain KAGVTQTPRYLIKTRGQQVTLSCSPISGHRSVSWYQQTPGQGLQFLFEYFSETQRNKGNFPGRFSGRQFSNSRSEMNVSTLELGDSALYLCASSPLAGDGTDTQYFGPGTRLTVL.

This clonotype was counted at least ten times. This chain uses TRBV20-1 with TRBJ2-5, with 16 bases matching TRBD2. The CDR3 runs 16 residues. V lost 6 bases, J lost 4 bases, and 8 bases stayed unmatched. Looked up from germline, CDR1 is DFQATT and CDR2 is SNEGSKA (reference sequence). CDR3 DNA sequence: TGCAGTGCGACCGGGACTAGCGGGAGGGTTGGAGAGACCCAGTACTTC. It translates to CSATGTSGRVGETQYF.

The sample holds a few counts of this clonotype. The chain links TRBV10-3 to TRBJ2-2, with 7 nucleotides matching TRBD2. V lost 6 bases and J lost 4; bases outside the gene matches: 8. The CDR3 has 15 amino acids. Germline assignment: CDR1 ENHRY and CDR2 SYGVKD. This chain's CDR3 is CAISPSGEGTGELFF. CDR3 nucleotide sequence: TGTGCCATCAGCCCCTCGGGGGAGGGCACCGGGGAGCTGTTTTTT.

This clonotype was counted only a few times. The V gene is TRBV4-1, the J gene TRBJ1-1, with D hard to call. Germline CDR1 is MGHRA and CDR2 is YSYEKL. The CDR3 runs to 18 residues. Trimming left V 0 bases short and J 2 bases short, with 19 bases between. The CDR3 protein is CASSQDGRGFGVNTEAFF. DNA of the CDR3: TGCGCCAGCAGCCAAGATGGTCGGGGATTTGGGGTTAACACTGAAGCTTTCTTT.

This clonotype was seen many times. A much bigger clone sits one base away, suggesting this may be a read error. V is TRBV7-3 and J is TRBJ2-7; D is unresolved. Germline CDR1 reads SGHTA; CDR2 reads FQGTGA. V lost 7 bases, J lost 0 bases, and 4 bases lay in between. CDR3 length: 11 residues. CDR3 region: CASTLSYEQYF. In DNA, the CDR3 is TGTGCCAGCACCCTCTCCTACGAGCAGTACTTC.

The rearrangement joins TRBV28 to TRBJ2-1; 14 nucleotides align to TRBD2. V lost 5 bases to trimming and J lost 2 bases; unmatched junction nucleotides: 5. Germline loops: CDR1 MDHEN, CDR2 SYDVKM. The CDR3 is made up of 17 amino acids. Here the CDR3 reads CASSGTSGSGAYNEQFF. The DNA for the CDR3 is TGTGCCAGCAGTGGGACTAGCGGGAGTGGGGCCTACAATGAGCAGTTCTTC.

This clonotype was seen a handful of times. The V and J genes are TRBV28 and TRBJ1-2; D not certain. CDR3 length equals 12 residues. Deletions cut 5 bases from V and 5 bases from J, with 9 bases between. Germline assignment: CDR1 MDHEN and CDR2 SYDVKM. DNA for the CDR3: TGTGCCAGCAGTAATACCGTTTATGGCTACACCTTC. This translates into CASSNTVYGYTF.

The sample holds a few counts of this clonotype. The chain recombines TRBV27 with TRBJ2-1; the match to TRBD2 covers 10 bases. This CDR3 is built from 17 residues. The V and J ends lost 2 bases and 5 bases, in that order; junction bases with no gene match: 9. Germline V gives CDR1 MNHEY, CDR2 SMNVEV (reference sequence). The CDR3 DNA reads as TGTGCCAGCAGTTTACTAGCGGGAGTAGGTTTCGACAATGAGCAGTTCTTC. This codes for CASSLLAGVGFDNEQFF.

CDR3 protein: CASSQFLTDTGELFF. The CDR3 coding sequence is TGTGCCAGCAGCCAATTCCTGACAGACACCGGGGAGCTGTTTTTT. The chain combines TRBV14 with TRBJ2-2; TRBD1 is a possible D gene (5 bases). CDR1 SGHDN and CDR2 FVKESK come from the germline V gene. The CDR3 totals 15 residues. The V end was cut by 2 bases, the J end by 3 bases, with 10 bases between.

V usage is TRBV28 and J usage is TRBJ1-1, with TRBD1 matching 9 bases. The junction had 6 bases not matched to a gene; V was cut back by 4 bases and J by 0 bases. This CDR3 spans 16 amino acids. Per the germline V gene, CDR1 is MDHEN and CDR2 is SYDVKM. CDR3 in amino acids: CASSSGGQGVNTEAFF. The CDR3 nucleotides read TGTGCCAGCAGTTCCGGGGGACAGGGCGTGAACACTGAAGCTTTCTTT.

The V gene is TRBV10-2, the J gene TRBJ2-7; 9 nucleotides match TRBD1. Germline V CDR1 and CDR2: WSHSY, SAAADI. With 5 bases clipped from V and 1 base from J, the junction kept 9 bases outside the gene matches. CDR3 length: 16 residues. The CDR3 loop reads CASSPVDRGSSYEQYF. The CDR3, as DNA: TGCGCCAGCAGTCCCGTCGACAGGGGGTCGTCCTACGAGCAGTACTTC.

This clonotype came up a few times. The chain carries TRBV29-1 and TRBJ2-7; TRBD1 aligns across 9 bases. CDR1 is SQVTM, CDR2 ANQGSEA, per germline. The CDR3 runs 13 residues. V was clipped by 6 bases and J by 5 bases; unmatched bases: 8. In DNA form, the CDR3 reads TGCAGCGTCACACCGGGACAGGGCCACGAGCAGTACTTC. Amino acids: CSVTPGQGHEQYF.

This clonotype has at least ten counts. This chain uses TRBV27 with TRBJ2-4, with 12 nucleotides matching TRBD2. This CDR3 has 14 amino acids. Germline V gene sequence: CDR1 MNHEY, CDR2 SMNVEV (reference sequence). After removal of 6 bases from V and 9 bases from J, the junction contained 6 bases not matched to a gene. The CDR3 loop reads CASSLLAGGTIQYF. Written as DNA, the CDR3 is TGTGCCAGCAGCCTACTAGCGGGAGGTACCATTCAGTACTTC.

This clonotype has at least ten counts. This chain uses TRBV2 with TRBJ1-2; D not resolved. The CDR3 has 16 residues. The germline V and J ends were trimmed by 6 bases and 4 bases, with 21 bases remaining between them. In germline, CDR1 is SNHLY, CDR2 FYNNEI. The CDR3 nucleotides read TGTGCCAGCAGGGAAACCGGGAAAGGAACGGGCTATGGCTACACCTTC. This gives the protein CASRETGKGTGYGYTF.

This clonotype showed up many times. The chain recombines TRBV30 with TRBJ2-7; the D gene could be TRBD1 or TRBD2 (5 bases each). The CDR3 consists of 11 residues. Trimming stripped 0 bases from V and 7 bases from J, with 7 bases between. In germline, CDR1 is GTSNPN, CDR2 SVGIG (reference sequence). The CDR3 DNA sequence: TGTGCCTGGAGTGTGGGGGAAGAGCAGTACTTC. Translation gives CAWSVGEEQYF.

The chain combines TRBV6-2 or TRBV6-3 with TRBJ1-5; tentative D call: TRBD1 (6 bases). Trimming pared 6 bases from V and 3 bases from J, leaving 15 bases between. Per germline, CDR1 MNHEY and CDR2 SVGEGT. The CDR3 is made up of 15 amino acids. The CDR3 sequence: CASRGAGGLNQPQHF. The CDR3 region has the DNA TGTGCCAGCAGGGGGGCGGGGGGGCTCAATCAGCCCCAGCATTTT.

This clonotype was seen only a few times. The chain carries TRBV20-1 and TRBJ1-1, with 10 bases fitting TRBD1. The CDR3 loop spans 17 amino acids. The V and J ends lost 0 bases and 3 bases, in that order; junction bases with no gene match: 10. Germline CDR1 and CDR2: DFQATT and SNEGSKA (reference sequence). In nucleotides, the CDR3 is TGCAGTGCTAGAGATAAGACAGGGGGCTCGATGTACACTGAAGCTTTCTTT. Protein: CSARDKTGGSMYTEAFF.

This clonotype was seen a few times. This rearrangement joins TRBV10-1 to TRBJ2-1, with D unclear. Germline CDR1 and CDR2: WNHNN and SYGVQD (reference sequence). CDR3 length: 11 amino acids. V shed 4 bases and J shed 14 bases, with 12 bases lying between them. The CDR3 nucleotides read TGCGCCAGCAGTGGTGAGACGCAGGAGTTCTTC. Residues: CASSGETQEFF.